The 26 T cell receptor beta chains reported below all come from one sample, sequenced in a study of blood T cell repertoires in COVID-19. Data came from immunoSEQ multiplex PCR; TCRdb stores just in-frame clones and leaves some out. The profile shows about 250,000 clones, over 80% of them singletons. Specimen: peripheral blood. These receptors all come from a woman aged 55-69 years with active or convalescent COVID-19.

The gene calls are TRBV6-5 and TRBJ1-2; D is undetermined. The CDR3 loop spans 12 amino acids. The germline V and J ends were trimmed by 6 bases and 7 bases, with 12 bases remaining between them. Germline assignment: CDR1 MNHEY and CDR2 SVGAGI. CDR3 sequence: CASSLSEGGYTF. The CDR3 coding sequence is TGTGCCAGCAGCCTTTCGGAGGGTGGCTACACCTTC.

In its sample, this clone was seen a few times. The rearrangement uses TRBV28 and TRBJ1-1; no firm D call. Germline CDR1 MDHEN, CDR2 SYDVKM. This CDR3 has 15 residues. V lost 7 bases and J lost 1, with 16 bases in between. The CDR3 spells CASTRSRGRNTEAFF. DNA for the CDR3: TGTGCCAGCACACGGTCGCGAGGGCGGAACACTGAAGCTTTCTTT.

This rearrangement joins TRBV2 to TRBJ2-5; 7 nucleotides align to TRBD1. Germline V gives CDR1 SNHLY, CDR2 FYNNEI. V gave up 6 bases and J gave up 4 bases; unmatched junction bases: 5. The CDR3 sequence is 13 residues long. DNA for the CDR3: TGTGCCAGCAGGGGGACAGAAGGAGAGACCCAGTACTTC. Translating gives CASRGTEGETQYF.

In its sample, this clone was seen a few times. The chain is built from TRBV27 and TRBJ2-5; 12 bases are a match to TRBD2. The trim removed 3 bases at V and 5 bases at J, leaving 7 bases unmatched. The CDR3 sequence is 16 residues long. The germline CDR1 and CDR2 sequences are MNHEY and SMNVEV (reference sequence). Written as DNA, the CDR3 is TGTGCCAGCAGTTTCCCTAGCGGGAGGGCCTATGAGACCCAGTACTTC. The encoded protein is CASSFPSGRAYETQYF.

V is TRBV11-1 and J is TRBJ1-1; 8 bases align to TRBD1. This CDR3 region has 13 residues. Trimming at V came to 6 bases and at J to 8 bases, leaving 8 bases not matched to a gene. Germline V gene sequence: CDR1 SGHAT, CDR2 FQDESV (reference sequence). The chain's CDR3 is CASRLNRDREAFF. The CDR3 bases are TGTGCCAGCAGACTAAACCGGGACAGGGAAGCTTTCTTT.

This clone was seen a single time. The chain links TRBV3-1 (or the pseudogene TRBV3-2) to TRBJ2-5, with 9 bases aligning to TRBD1. CDR1 and CDR2 (germline): LGHDT, YNNKEL (reference sequence). Trimming at V came to 5 bases and at J to 3 bases, leaving 7 bases not matched to a gene. The CDR3 extends over 15 amino acids. The CDR3 protein is CASSVPGTGKETQYF. The CDR3 DNA sequence: TGTGCCAGCAGCGTACCCGGGACAGGGAAAGAGACCCAGTACTTC.

The chain is built from TRBV9 and TRBJ2-3; TRBD2 agrees at 12 bases. This CDR3 has 17 residues. Germline V gives CDR1 SGDLS, CDR2 YYNGEE. V trimming: 2 bases; J trimming: 2 bases; junction bases outside the gene matches: 6. The CDR3 bases are TGTGCCAGCAGCGTCAGTGGGACTAGCGGGTACACAGATACGCAGTATTTT. It specifies CASSVSGTSGYTDTQYF.

The chain joins TRBV10-3 to TRBJ2-1; 7 nucleotides line up with TRBD1. CDR3 length equals 14 residues. The junction had 5 bases not matched to a gene; V was cut back by 0 bases and J by 9 bases. From germline, CDR1 is ENHRY and CDR2 SYGVKD. The DNA of the CDR3 is TGTGCCATCAGTGAGTCAGCACAGGGGAGTGAGCAGTTCTTC. Translation: CAISESAQGSEQFF.

The chain joins TRBV27 to TRBJ2-1; the match to TRBD2 covers 8 bases. The CDR3 loop spans 14 amino acids. Germline CDR1 and CDR2: MNHEY and SMNVEV (reference sequence). With V trimmed by 4 bases and J by 5 bases, 4 bases remained unmatched. CDR3 DNA sequence: TGTGCCAGCAGTTGGGCGGGGGGAAACAATGAGCAGTTCTTC. Translated, it gives CASSWAGGNNEQFF.

This clone showed up just once. The gene calls are TRBV3-1 (or the pseudogene TRBV3-2) and TRBJ2-3; 10 bases match TRBD2. Trimming removed 2 bases from V and 4 bases from J; junction bases left unmatched: 6. The CDR3 sequence is 16 residues long. Germline V gives CDR1 LGHDT, CDR2 YNNKEL (reference sequence). The CDR3 protein is CASSQTSGAAADTQYF. The CDR3, as DNA: TGTGCCAGCAGCCAAACTAGCGGGGCCGCGGCAGATACGCAGTATTTT.

The J gene is TRBJ1-1, the V gene TRBV5-1; D not resolved. Trimming took 0 bases from V and 2 from J, leaving 11 bases between them. Germline loops: CDR1 SGHRS, CDR2 YFSETQ. This CDR3 is built from 15 residues. The CDR3 DNA reads TGCGCCAGCAGCTTGGTTGCGGCGCCAAACACTGAAGCTTTCTTT. Its translation is CASSLVAAPNTEAFF.

The genes are TRBV6-6 and TRBJ1-4; 9 bases map to TRBD1. The J segment lost 1 base and the V segment lost 5 bases, leaving 5 bases of the junction unmatched. The germline gives CDR1 MNHNY, CDR2 SVGAGI (reference sequence). CDR3 length equals 16 residues. The chain's CDR3 is CASSPPGQGTNEKLFF. The CDR3 bases are TGTGCCAGCAGTCCCCCGGGACAGGGAACTAATGAAAAACTGTTTTTT.

This chain connects TRBV6-1 to TRBJ1-3; D is perhaps TRBD1 (5 bases). V lost 2 bases to trimming and J lost 2 bases, with 10 bases between them. Germline values: CDR1 MNHNS, CDR2 SASEGT. CDR3 length: 15 amino acids. This CDR3 is CASSENQGAGNTIYF. The CDR3 coding sequence is TGTGCCAGCAGTGAAAACCAGGGCGCTGGAAACACCATATATTTT.

The CDR3 sequence: CASSARPDTQYF. The CDR3 DNA follows: TGTGCCAGCAGTGCGAGGCCAGATACGCAGTATTTT. The chain combines TRBV6-1 with TRBJ2-3; the D is unclear. With 4 bases removed from V and 4 bases from J, the gap between germline ends came to 6 bases. The V gene's germline CDR1 is MNHNS and CDR2 SASEGT. The CDR3 is 12 residues long.

To note about this clone: Germline is not matched at one junction end, which may reflect a read error. CDR3 region: CASSLAGANNEQFF. The DNA of the CDR3 is TGTGCCAGCAGCCTAGCGGGAGCGAACAATGAGCAGTTCTTC. The genes are TRBV7-6 and TRBJ2-1, with TRBD2 identical over 10 bases. This CDR3 spans 14 amino acids. Germline CDR1 and CDR2: SGHVS and FNYEAQ.

The chain combines TRBV5-6 with TRBJ1-2, with 9 bases fitting TRBD1. This CDR3 region has 16 residues. V lost 2 bases and J lost 5; bases outside the gene matches: 10. CDR1 and CDR2 (germline): SGHDT, YYEEEE. The CDR3 loop reads CASSFGQGRALYGYTF. CDR3 sequence (DNA): TGTGCCAGCAGCTTCGGACAGGGGAGGGCCCTATATGGCTACACCTTC. The entire variable domain, with the rest obtained from reference TRBV5-6 and TRBJ1-2, is as follows: DAGVTQSPTHLIKTRGQQVTLRCSPKSGHDTVSWYQQALGQGPQFIFQYYEEEERQRGNFPDRFSGHQFPNYSSELNVNALLLGDSALYLCASSFGQGRALYGYTFGSGTRLTVV.

This rearrangement joins TRBV5-4 to TRBJ1-1, with 7 bases identical to TRBD1. The CDR3 consists of 15 residues. The germline V gene encodes CDR1 SGHNT and CDR2 YYREEE (reference sequence). Trimming removed 2 bases from V and 0 bases from J; junction bases left unmatched: 4. The CDR3 loop reads CASSFGQVMNTEAFF. CDR3 nucleotides: TGTGCCAGCAGCTTCGGACAGGTCATGAACACTGAAGCTTTCTTT.

The chain combines TRBV18 with TRBJ2-4, with TRBD2 as a possible D gene (5 bases). The CDR3 has 14 amino acids. The germline V gene encodes CDR1 KGHSH and CDR2 LQKENI. V was cut by 6 bases and J by 5 bases, with 14 bases left in between. The CDR3: CASSPLERQNIQYF. For the CDR3, the DNA is TGTGCCAGCTCCCCTTTGGAGCGGCAAAACATTCAGTACTTC.

The V gene is TRBV2, the J gene TRBJ2-7, with 7 nucleotides matching TRBD1. CDR1 SNHLY and CDR2 FYNNEI come from the germline V gene. This CDR3 contains 13 residues. V shed 6 bases, J shed 0 bases, and the junction held 2 bases outside the gene matches. CDR3: CASRRDSSYEQYV. The CDR3 coding sequence is TGTGCCAGCAGACGGGACAGCTCCTACGAGCAGTACGTC.

The chain uses TRBV6-5 and TRBJ1-2; D perhaps matches TRBD1 (6 bases). V was trimmed by 6 bases and J by 6 bases, leaving 20 bases between them. Germline V gene sequence: CDR1 MNHEY, CDR2 SVGAGI. The CDR3 consists of 15 residues. The CDR3 nucleotides are TGTGCCAGCAGAGATTACAGGGATTCCACTAATGGCTACACCTTC. This codes for CASRDYRDSTNGYTF.

This rearrangement joins TRBV5-5 to TRBJ1-1; no definite D call. CDR3 length: 14 residues. V lost 1 base and J lost 1, with 8 bases in between. CDR1 and CDR2 (germline): SGHKS, YYEKEE (reference sequence). CDR3 coding DNA: TGTGCCAGCAGCTTGTCCGAGGGGAACACTGAAGCTTTCTTT. Its protein is CASSLSEGNTEAFF.

V and J are TRBV30 and TRBJ2-7, with D maybe TRBD1 (6 bases). This CDR3 has 14 residues. The germline gives CDR1 GTSNPN, CDR2 SVGIG (reference sequence). The V and J ends lost 3 bases and 7 bases respectively, with 19 bases between them. The CDR3 region is CAWRTGQGSREQYF. The CDR3 bases are TGTGCCTGGAGGACGGGACAAGGTTCGCGGGAGCAGTACTTC.

The J gene is TRBJ2-7, the V gene TRBV5-1, with 7 bases that match TRBD1. CDR1 and CDR2 from the germline V gene are SGHRS and YFSETQ. The V gene end was trimmed by 3 bases and the J gene end by 5 bases; junction bases not matched to a gene: 14. This CDR3 has 16 residues. CDR3 coding DNA: TGCGCCAGCAGCTCGCGAACGGATACAGGGGACCACGAGCAGTACTTC. Residues: CASSSRTDTGDHEQYF.

The sample holds a few counts of this clone. The chain combines TRBV7-2 with TRBJ2-7; tentative D call: TRBD1 (5 bases). This CDR3 contains 13 residues. V lost 1 base and J 6 bases, leaving 10 bases between the germline ends. Germline CDR1 reads SGHTA; CDR2 reads FQGNSA. CDR3 nucleotide sequence: TGTGCCAGCAGCTTAGGACAGACTCGCGAGCAGTACTTC. It specifies CASSLGQTREQYF.

The rearrangement uses TRBV7-6 and TRBJ1-3, with a tentative D call TRBD1 (6 bases). The germline V gene has CDR1 SGHVS and CDR2 FNYEAQ. V lost 4 bases, J lost 6 bases, and 19 bases lay in between. The CDR3 sequence is 16 residues long. CDR3 in amino acids: CASSSRGGQRENTIYF. The CDR3 DNA follows: TGTGCCAGCAGCTCCCGTGGTGGACAGAGGGAAAACACCATATATTTT.

The chain carries TRBV7-2 and TRBJ2-3; 12 bases map to TRBD2. The length of the CDR3 is 16 residues. V was pared by 5 bases and J by 7 bases, with 10 bases of the junction left unmatched. Germline V gives CDR1 SGHTA, CDR2 FQGNSA. This chain's CDR3 is CASSETLAGGIHTQYF. The CDR3 nucleotides are TGTGCCAGCAGCGAGACCCTAGCGGGAGGGATACATACGCAGTATTTT.